This section outlines one TCR beta chain sequence together with its context. This clonotype was observed a handful of times. No antigen is known for it. No base qualities exist here, and no much larger clone lies one base off it. V is shortened by 7 bases, J by 0 bases, and the region joining them spans 10 bases. The CDR3 measures 15 amino acids from cysteine to phenylalanine. Only the CDR3 DNA stays, 45 bases, in frame from base 1. The sample originates from a study of T-cell memory formation after mild COVID-19 (dated by TCRdb to 2020 to 2022). Study-level background: Most TCR sequence clusters were specific to one of the two donors. T-cell clones expanding and contracting after mild COVID-19 in a couple of donors were tracked by longitudinal TCRalpha and TCRbeta repertoire sequencing. The cohort was made up of two young adult volunteers, one female and one male, who were previously healthy.

The reads were generated on an Illumina NovaSeq 6000. TCRalpha and TCRbeta cDNA libraries were built by 5'RACE with constant-segment primers, adding sample barcodes and unique molecular identifiers. RNA was extracted from every sample with Trizol reagent. Amplification of the libraries took two PCR steps, and the second step added a second sample barcode plus Illumina TruSeq adapters. Libraries were sequenced on an Illumina NovaSeq with 2 x 150 bp paired-end reads. On the study's bioinformatics: Reads were demultiplexed and collapsed into UMI-guided consensus sequences with migec v1.2.7. Using mixcr v2.1.11, UMI consensuses were aligned to TRA and TRB V and J templates and then assembled into clonotypes. Expanded or contracted clonotypes were those called significant by both edgeR and NoisET, with noise models trained on biological replicates. edgeR calls used a false discovery rate-adjusted p below 0.01 and a log2 fold-change threshold of 1. As an exploratory analysis of dynamics, PCA with hierarchical clustering was applied to max-normalized trajectories of the 1000 most abundant clonotypes. Separately sequenced CD4+ and CD8+ repertoires were used to assign the CD4 or CD8 phenotype of responding clones. Using fastp trimming at Q25 and MiXCR clonotype assembly, TCRdb reanalyzed the public sequencing data and kept in-frame beta chains. Every entry covers one CDR3 protein and lists the most common genes and DNA from its rows. The V and J calls and clone size come from TCRdb's table, not from the authors' own analysis. The sample yields some 440,000 distinct CDR3 sequences; around a quarter were counted once. The biggest ten clones account for approximately 12% of the sample.

Results the study describes overall, beyond this receptor: Only a couple of mild cases were covered in the study, and larger cohorts including severe cases with pre-infection samples were considered necessary. Contracting CD4+ clones turned up mainly in the CM and EM memory subsets, whereas EMRA was where CD8+ clones were enriched. The detection of some responding clones in pre-infection memory suggests that pre-existing cross-reactive memory T cells joined the SARS-CoV-2 response. Balanced CD4/CD8 phenotypes were observed for clones contracting from day 15 to 85, whereas a bias towards CD4+ was observed for a second wave of clones expanding from day 15 to 37. SARS-CoV-2 specificity of the second-wave clones peaking on day 37 was not confirmed.

Ficoll-Paque density gradient centrifugation was used to isolate PBMCs. The clonotype originates from an adult woman who had mild COVID-19 (a few samples of this study predate the infection). The sample titles of this study are shuffled in the database, so cell type and time point are left out; the donor was told from shared clones. The material sequenced was PBMCs or a T cell subset sorted from them (not recorded which). The rearranged segments are TRBV12-3 or TRBV12-4 and TRBJ2-6; too little of a D gene remains to name it. The base sequence is TGTGCCAGCACCCTCAGGAGCTCTGGGGCCAACGTCCTGACTTTC. This gives the protein CASTLRSSGANVLTF.